These 4 T cell receptor beta chains were sequenced from one sample in a study of blood T cell repertoires in COVID-19. The assay was immunoSEQ multiplex PCR, and TCRdb's table has in-frame clones only and misses some. The data hold about 80,000 clones, with 84% observed a single time. The sample was peripheral blood. These receptors all stem from a man aged 45-60 years with acute or convalescent COVID-19.

This rearrangement joins TRBV7-3 to TRBJ2-1; D might be TRBD2 (6 bases). Germline loops: CDR1 SGHTA, CDR2 FQGTGA. The CDR3 contains 19 residues. Trimming took off 0 bases at V and 0 bases at J, with 18 bases between the two ends. The CDR3 region is CASSLTSGVGGSSYNEQFF. As DNA, the CDR3 is TGTGCCAGCAGCTTAACTTCGGGGGTGGGCGGATCCTCCTACAATGAGCAGTTCTTC.

J is TRBJ2-7 and V is TRBV6-5, with 10 nucleotides matching TRBD2. The CDR3 sequence is 13 residues long. Germline values: CDR1 MNHEY, CDR2 SVGAGI. V lost 8 bases, J lost 4 bases, and 5 bases stayed unmatched. Here the CDR3 DNA reads TGTGCCAGCTCAGGACTAGCGGTGTACGAGCAGTACTTC. This translates into CASSGLAVYEQYF.

The rearrangement joins TRBV28 to TRBJ2-2, with 9 nucleotides matching TRBD2. V was clipped by 8 bases and J by 0 bases; unmatched bases: 7. The CDR3 spans 16 residues. CDR1 and CDR2 (germline): MDHEN, SYDVKM. This CDR3 reads CASSLAGAPNTGELFF. The CDR3 DNA is TGTGCCAGCTCTTTAGCGGGAGCCCCGAACACCGGGGAGCTGTTTTTT.

The chain recombines TRBV10-3 with TRBJ1-2; TRBD1 agrees at 7 bases. Germline CDR1 is ENHRY and CDR2 is SYGVKD. Trimming at V came to 6 bases and at J to 8 bases, leaving 12 bases not matched to a gene. The CDR3 extends over 14 amino acids. Here the CDR3 reads CAIRVTGVVAGYTF. CDR3 bases: TGTGCCATCAGGGTCACAGGGGTCGTAGCGGGCTACACCTTC.